The text below deals with one T cell receptor (beta chain). Its cognate antigen has yet to be identified. Per-nucleotide qualities are absent, and no much larger clonotype sits a single base away. Thawed unstimulated PBMCs were stained for CD3, CD4 and CD8 and FACS-sorted into CD3+CD4+ and CD3+CD8+ populations. Randomization to immunosuppression withdrawal applied to every one of the 8 studied subjects. The Qiagen DNeasy Blood and Tissue Kit was used for genomic DNA isolation. Frozen genomic DNA underwent high-throughput TCRbeta CDR3 sequencing by immunoSEQ, including PCR amplification, mapping, bias correction and internal controls. On the study's bioinformatics: Only productive rearrangements were retained, with each unique TCRbeta sequence defined by its CDR3 nucleotide sequence together with its V and J gene. For classification of a sequence as donor-reactive, at least 5-fold expansion in CFSE-low cells relative to unstimulated pre-transplant cells and a frequency of at least 0.01% were required. Minimum frequency thresholds were set for each subject on the basis of the unstimulated sample with the lowest template count, so that a detection power of at least 90% was ensured. Jensen-Shannon divergence between the top 1000 TCRbeta sequences post-transplant and pre-transplant was used to measure repertoire turnover. Two-sided Fisher's exact tests were used to test for changes in how often donor-reactive sequences were detected. The table comes from immuneACCESS by way of TCRdb, which keeps in-frame sequences with V and J called. Part of the clones is missing from these tables; in studies checked, under half for an unresolved V gene and the rest for unknown reasons. V and J calls plus clone size are reproduced from that table; the DNA served to infer D and trimming. The sample yields roughly 65,000 clones; around 93% were counted once. The ten top clones hold approximately 0.96% of the sample.

This sample stems from a study of T cell clones after liver transplantation (dated by TCRdb to between 2018 and 2020). About the full investigation: ITN030ST, the source of the samples, was a randomized trial that attempted immunosuppression withdrawal within 2 years of liver transplantation. As an antigen-independent comparator for donor-reactive sequences, third party-reactive TCRbeta sequences were also identified from pre-transplant MLRs. Tolerance was defined as complete withdrawal of immunosuppression for at least one year without a rise in liver enzymes beyond twice the upper limit of normal. Blood samples were collected pre-transplant, pre-randomization before withdrawal, and post-randomization after either full withdrawal or failed withdrawal. Of the eight recipients, three were HCV-positive, while the remaining recipients had been transplanted for non-autoimmune, non-viral indications. The study cohort included 8 liver transplant recipients, of whom 3 were classified as tolerant and 5 as non-tolerant. Donor-reactive T cell clones were identified by TCRbeta sequencing following a pre-transplant mixed lymphocyte reaction and were subsequently tracked in post-transplant blood. Until randomization at 12-24 months post-transplant, subjects were given standard immunosuppression, with no induction therapy.

The study at large found these results: In a couple of subjects, low numbers of available donor cells limited the measurable donor-reactive repertoire. In 5 of 8 subjects, regardless of tolerance or HCV status, circulating donor-reactive CD4 TCRbeta sequences dropped significantly post-transplant. Donor-reactive sequences declined more than third party-reactive ones, suggesting partial antigen-specific deletion unrelated to withdrawal success. The conclusions were considered preliminary, being limited by small, heterogeneous patient numbers and non-standardized post-transplant time points. After accounting for repertoire turnover, donor-reactive detection was significantly reduced in 7 of 8 subjects for CD4 and 8 of 8 for CD8. Because no allograft tissue specimens were available, donor-reactive T cells may have migrated into the graft instead of being deleted.

The sequencing here drew on CD4+ T cells from blood, taken around 27 months after liver transplant. This clonotype originated in a human patient who received a liver transplant. Where a transplant has occurred, the graft donor may have supplied some of the T cells.

The CDR3 protein sequence reads: CASSPLKTGGRAGNTIYF. The nucleotide sequence reads as follows: TGTGCCAGCTCACCTCTAAAAACAGGGGGCCGGGCAGGAAACACCATATATTTT. The chain joins TRBV18 to TRBJ1-3, with 9 junctional bases fitting TRBD1. The germline V gene encodes CDR1 KGHSH and CDR2 LQKENI. Counted from cysteine to phenylalanine, this CDR3 has 18 amino acids. Of the read, only the CDR3 DNA is kept; its 54 bases are in frame from base 1. Trimming leaves V shorter by 3 bases and J shorter by 4 bases, with the junction holding 13 bases beyond the gene matches.